This TCR beta chain was found in a study of cytomegalovirus exposure and HLA in healthy donors. The PCR was carried out with 60 Vbeta primers and 13 Jbeta primers. The assay was immunoSEQ multiplex PCR, and TCRdb's table has in-frame clones only and misses some. The repertoire holds about 160,000 clones, about 83% seen once, with about 0.85% in the top ten. The CDR3 totals 16 residues. Sequencing was carried out using PBMCs. The TCR was taken from a woman aged 25-40 years in good health and CMV-seronegative. The gene calls are TRBV21-1 and TRBJ2-3; TRBD1 is taken as the D call from the table, unchecked against the DNA. TRBV21-1 is designated a pseudogene. The DNA of the CDR3 is TGTGCCAGCAGCAAAGACCCGGGACAGAGCACAGATACGCAGTATTTT. Translated, it gives CASSKDPGQSTDTQYF.